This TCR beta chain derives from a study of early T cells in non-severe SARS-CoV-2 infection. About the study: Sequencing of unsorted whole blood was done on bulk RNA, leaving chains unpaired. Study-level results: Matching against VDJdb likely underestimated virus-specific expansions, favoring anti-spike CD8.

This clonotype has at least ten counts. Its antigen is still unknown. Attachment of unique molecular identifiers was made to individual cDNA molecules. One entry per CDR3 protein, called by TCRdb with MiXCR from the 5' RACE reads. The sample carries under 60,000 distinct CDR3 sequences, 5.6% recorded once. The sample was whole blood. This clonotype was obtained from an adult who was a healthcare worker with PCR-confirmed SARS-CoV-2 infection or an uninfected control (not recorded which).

The CDR3: CASSLKGQSSYNEQFF. CDR3 nucleotide sequence: TGTGCCAGCAGCTTAAAAGGCCAAAGCTCCTACAATGAGCAGTTCTTC. V is TRBV7-9 and J is TRBJ2-1; D gene ambiguous. The CDR3 has 16 residues. CDR1 and CDR2 from the germline V gene are SEHNR and FQNEAQ (reference sequence). Trimming pared 2 bases from V and 0 bases from J, leaving 11 bases between.